The rows below give T cell receptor beta chains drawn from one sample of a study of response to subunit inactivated influenza vaccine. One entry per CDR3 protein results from TCRdb running MiXCR on the RT-PCR reads. The repertoire holds a few hundred thousand distinct CDR3 sequences, with 14% as singletons. The input for sequencing was PBMCs from blood, taken 11 to 12 days after vaccination. These TCRs come from a man aged 45-65 years who received an inactivated influenza vaccine. Each CDR3 is given with its conserved first and last residue. A D gene is named only where the DNA matches it firmly. Size is stated for part of the rows, as once, few or many counts, or as a class when the clone is expanded.

TRBV19,NA,NA,TRBJ1-1,CASSIFGGVAAEAFF,TGTGCCAGTAGTATATTCGGGGGGGTCGCCGCTGAAGCTTTCTTT
TRBV20-1,NA,NA,TRBJ1-1,CSARPGLEAFF,TGCAGTGCTAGACCAGGACTTGAAGCTTTCTTT
TRBV11-2,few,TRBD2,TRBJ2-5,CASTSRRAGGEETQYF,TGTGCCAGCACTTCCCGGCGAGCGGGGGGGGAAGAGACCCAGTACTTC
TRBV11-2,many,TRBD1,TRBJ2-7,CASSLEPGTGGEQYF,TGTGCCAGCAGCTTAGAGCCCGGGACAGGTGGCGAGCAGTACTTC
TRBV18,NA,NA,TRBJ2-5,CASSPLQIPGPGKTQYF,TGTGCCAGCTCACCACTACAGATACCGGGCCCGGGAAAGACCCAGTACTTC
TRBV18,NA,NA,TRBJ2-5,CASSPVQKETQYF,TGTGCCAGCTCACCTGTCCAGAAAGAGACCCAGTACTTC
TRBV24-1,few,NA,TRBJ2-2,CATSEGTNTGELFF,TGTGCCACCAGTGAGGGGACCAACACCGGGGAGCTGTTTTTT
TRBV9,NA,TRBD2,TRBJ2-3,CASSVISGGTGSTDTQYF,TGTGCCAGCAGCGTAATTAGCGGGGGGACCGGAAGCACAGATACGCAGTATTTT
TRBV28,NA,TRBD1,TRBJ1-5,CASSGPGQGITQPQHF,TGTGCCAGCAGTGGCCCGGGACAGGGAATAACTCAGCCCCAGCATTTT
TRBV7-2,NA,TRBD2,TRBJ2-3,CASSLISGGHTQYF,TGTGCCAGCAGCTTGATCAGCGGGGGCCATACGCAGTATTTT
TRBV20-1,NA,TRBD2,TRBJ2-3,CSARGTPGRRLADSRTDTQYF,TGCAGTGCTAGAGGGACCCCGGGACGGAGACTAGCGGATTCGCGCACAGATACGCAGTATTTT
TRBV29-1,NA,NA,TRBJ1-1,CSEGEGDTEAFF,TGCAGTGAGGGGGAAGGGGACACTGAAGCTTTCTTT
TRBV6-5,few,TRBD1,TRBJ2-2,CASSYFTGGANAGELFF,TGTGCCAGCAGTTACTTTACAGGGGGCGCGAACGCCGGGGAGCTGTTTTTT
TRBV20-1,few,NA,TRBJ1-2,CTTNRDPGYTF,TGCACAACCAACCGAGACCCTGGCTACACCTTC
TRBV5-1,few,NA,TRBJ1-5,CASSLGPGEPQHF,TGCGCCAGCAGCTTGGGTCCGGGCGAGCCCCAGCATTTT
TRBV5-1,few,NA,TRBJ2-1,CASSLRGDSYNEQFF,TGCGCCAGCAGCTTGCGTGGCGATTCCTACAATGAGCAGTTCTTC
TRBV12-3/TRBV12-4,NA,TRBD2,TRBJ2-2,CASSWGLPGELFF,TGTGCCAGCAGTTGGGGACTACCCGGGGAGCTGTTTTTT
TRBV20-1,once,TRBD2,TRBJ2-5,CSAPTAGAWETQYF,TGCAGTGCTCCAACAGCGGGAGCTTGGGAGACCCAGTACTTC
TRBV10-1,few,NA,TRBJ2-1,CASSDNYEQFF,TGCGCCAGCAGCGATAATTATGAGCAGTTCTTC
TRBV4-2,few,NA,TRBJ2-7,CASSQRDGKKDEQYF,TGTGCCAGCAGCCAAAGGGACGGGAAAAAGGACGAGCAGTACTTC
TRBV20-1,NA,NA,TRBJ1-4,CSAREWGPKEKLFF,TGCAGTGCTAGAGAATGGGGCCCCAAAGAAAAACTGTTTTTT
TRBV20-1,few,TRBD1,TRBJ2-7,CSAEDRLGNSYEQYF,TGCAGTGCCGAGGACAGGCTAGGGAACTCCTACGAGCAGTACTTC
TRBV7-8,NA,TRBD1,TRBJ2-7,CASSLAGQGYEYEQYF,TGTGCCAGCAGCTTAGCAGGACAGGGGTATGAGTACGAGCAGTACTTC
TRBV24-1,many,NA,TRBJ2-5,CATSGGGGETQYF,TGTGCCACCAGTGGCGGAGGAGGGGAGACCCAGTACTTC
TRBV20-1,few,TRBD2,TRBJ2-3,CSAQESGSGGTDTQYF,TGCAGTGCTCAGGAAAGCGGGAGTGGGGGTACAGATACGCAGTATTTT
TRBV12-3/TRBV12-4,few,NA,TRBJ1-2,CASSNRNRIIYGYTF,TGTGCCAGCAGTAACAGGAACCGTATAATCTATGGCTACACCTTC
TRBV12-3/TRBV12-4,NA,NA,TRBJ2-1,CASSPTPIADEQFF,TGTGCCAGCAGTCCGACTCCTATAGCGGATGAGCAGTTCTTC
TRBV7-6,many,NA,TRBJ2-7,CASSMEDRTYEQYF,TGTGCCAGCAGCATGGAGGACAGAACCTACGAGCAGTACTTC
TRBV2,few,NA,TRBJ1-1,CASSEGTSLNTEAFF,TGTGCCAGCAGTGAGGGGACGTCCCTGAACACTGAAGCTTTCTTT
TRBV15,NA,NA,TRBJ1-1,CATSRGQNTEAFF,TGTGCCACCAGCAGAGGACAGAACACTGAAGCTTTCTTT
TRBV4-2,many,TRBD1,TRBJ1-4,CASSQEGTGRTNEKLFF,TGTGCCAGCAGCCAAGAGGGGACAGGGAGGACTAATGAAAAACTGTTTTTT